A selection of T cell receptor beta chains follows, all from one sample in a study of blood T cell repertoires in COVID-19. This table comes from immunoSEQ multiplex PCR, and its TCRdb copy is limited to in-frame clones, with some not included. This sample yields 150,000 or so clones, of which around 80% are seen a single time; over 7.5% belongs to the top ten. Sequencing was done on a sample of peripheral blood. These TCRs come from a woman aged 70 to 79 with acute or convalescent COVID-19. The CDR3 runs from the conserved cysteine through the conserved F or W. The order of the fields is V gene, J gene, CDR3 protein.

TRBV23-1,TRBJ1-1,CASSQSSQGENTEAFF
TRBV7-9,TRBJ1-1,CASYNGRGEAFF
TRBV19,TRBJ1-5,CASTLIGEEGQPQHF
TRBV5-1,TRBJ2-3,CASQTISGRDTQYF
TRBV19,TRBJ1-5,CASSWSGQPQHF
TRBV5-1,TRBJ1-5,CASSLGGQEYSNQPQHF
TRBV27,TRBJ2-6,CASSLRPAGSGANVLTF
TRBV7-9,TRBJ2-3,CASSLGTSGGFTDTQYF
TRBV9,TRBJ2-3,CASSVARGTDTQYF
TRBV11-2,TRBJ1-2,CASSLGPFSGYGYTF
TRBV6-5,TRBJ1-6,CASSRDSVNSPLHF
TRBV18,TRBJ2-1,CASSPAQGQGANNEQFF
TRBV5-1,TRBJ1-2,CASSLETGSAPYGYTF
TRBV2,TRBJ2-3,CASGGLAGADTQYF
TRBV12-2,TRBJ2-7,CASRPEVDSRYEQYF